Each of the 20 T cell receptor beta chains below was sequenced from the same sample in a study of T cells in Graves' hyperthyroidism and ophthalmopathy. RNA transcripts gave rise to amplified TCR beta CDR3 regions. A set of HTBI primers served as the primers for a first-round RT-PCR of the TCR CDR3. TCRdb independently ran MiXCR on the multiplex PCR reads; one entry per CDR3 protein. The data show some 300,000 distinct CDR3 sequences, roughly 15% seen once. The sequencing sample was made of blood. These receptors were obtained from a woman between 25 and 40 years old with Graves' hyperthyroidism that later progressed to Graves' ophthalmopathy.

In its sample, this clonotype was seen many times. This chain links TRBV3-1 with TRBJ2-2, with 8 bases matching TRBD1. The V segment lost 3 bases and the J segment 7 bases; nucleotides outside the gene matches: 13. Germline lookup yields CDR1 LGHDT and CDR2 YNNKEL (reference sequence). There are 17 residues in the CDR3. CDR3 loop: CASSHPLATGDFGELFF. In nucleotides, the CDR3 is TGTGCCAGCAGCCATCCCCTCGCGACAGGGGATTTCGGGGAGCTGTTTTTT.

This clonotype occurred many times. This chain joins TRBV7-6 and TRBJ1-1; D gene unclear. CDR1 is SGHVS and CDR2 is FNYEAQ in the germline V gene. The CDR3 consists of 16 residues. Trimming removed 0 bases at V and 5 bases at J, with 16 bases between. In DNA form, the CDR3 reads TGTGCCAGCAGCTTAGCGGGAATCGGGAAACGAACTGAAGCTTTCTTT. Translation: CASSLAGIGKRTEAFF. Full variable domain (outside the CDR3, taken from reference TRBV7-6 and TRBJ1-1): GAGVSQSPRYKVTKRGQDVALRCDPISGHVSLYWYRQALGQGPEFLTYFNYEAQQDKSGLPNDRFSAERPEGSISTLTIQRTEQRDSAMYRCASSLAGIGKRTEAFFGQGTRLTVV.

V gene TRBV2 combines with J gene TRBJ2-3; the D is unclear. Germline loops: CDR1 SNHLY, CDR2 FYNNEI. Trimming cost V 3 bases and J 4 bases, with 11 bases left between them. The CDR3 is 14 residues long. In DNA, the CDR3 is TGTGCCAGCAGTGATCGGGTGTCGGCAGATACGCAGTATTTT. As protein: CASSDRVSADTQYF.

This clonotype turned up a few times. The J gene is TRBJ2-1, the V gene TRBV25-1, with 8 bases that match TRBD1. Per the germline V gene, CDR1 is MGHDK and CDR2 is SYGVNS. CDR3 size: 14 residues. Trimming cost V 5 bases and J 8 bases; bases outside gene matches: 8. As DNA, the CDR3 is TGTGCCAGCAGTCCCTCCAGGGGGCGGGATGAGCAGTTCTTC. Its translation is CASSPSRGRDEQFF.

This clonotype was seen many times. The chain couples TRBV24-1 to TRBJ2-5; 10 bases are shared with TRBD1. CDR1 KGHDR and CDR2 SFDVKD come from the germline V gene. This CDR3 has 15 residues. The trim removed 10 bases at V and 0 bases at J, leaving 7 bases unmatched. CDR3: CATSPGQGYQETQYF. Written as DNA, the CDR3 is TGTGCCACGAGTCCGGGACAGGGGTACCAAGAGACCCAGTACTTC.

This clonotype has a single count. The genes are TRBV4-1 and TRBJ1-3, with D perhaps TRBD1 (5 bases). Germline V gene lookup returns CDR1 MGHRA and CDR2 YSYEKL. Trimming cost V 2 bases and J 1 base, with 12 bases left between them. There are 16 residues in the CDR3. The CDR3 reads CASSQRMGESGNTIYF. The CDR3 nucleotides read TGCGCCAGCAGCCAAAGGATGGGGGAATCTGGAAACACCATATATTTT.

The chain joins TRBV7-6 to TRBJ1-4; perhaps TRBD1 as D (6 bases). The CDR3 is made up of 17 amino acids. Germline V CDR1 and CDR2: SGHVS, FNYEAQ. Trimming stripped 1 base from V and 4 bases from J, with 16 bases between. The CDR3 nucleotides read TGTGCCAGCAGCTTAGGACCTTACGGGGGCCTTAATGAAAAACTGTTTTTT. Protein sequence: CASSLGPYGGLNEKLFF.

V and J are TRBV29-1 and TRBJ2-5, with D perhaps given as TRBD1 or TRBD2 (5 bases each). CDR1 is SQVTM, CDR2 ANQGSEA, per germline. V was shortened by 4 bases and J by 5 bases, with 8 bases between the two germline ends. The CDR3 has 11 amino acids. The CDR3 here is CSVGDGETQYF. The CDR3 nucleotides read TGCAGCGTTGGGGACGGTGAGACCCAGTACTTC.

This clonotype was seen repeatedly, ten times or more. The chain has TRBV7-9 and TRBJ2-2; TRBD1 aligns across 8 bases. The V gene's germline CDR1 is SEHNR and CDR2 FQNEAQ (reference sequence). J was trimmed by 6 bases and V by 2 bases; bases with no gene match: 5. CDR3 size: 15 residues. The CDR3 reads CASSLPGQGAGELFF. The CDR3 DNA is TGTGCCAGCAGCTTACCCGGACAGGGCGCCGGGGAGCTGTTTTTT.

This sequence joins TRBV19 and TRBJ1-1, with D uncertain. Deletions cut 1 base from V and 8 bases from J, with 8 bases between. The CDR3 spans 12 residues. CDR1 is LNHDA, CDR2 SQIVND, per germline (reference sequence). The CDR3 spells CASSIGRLEAFF. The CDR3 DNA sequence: TGTGCCAGTAGTATAGGTCGCTTGGAAGCTTTCTTT.

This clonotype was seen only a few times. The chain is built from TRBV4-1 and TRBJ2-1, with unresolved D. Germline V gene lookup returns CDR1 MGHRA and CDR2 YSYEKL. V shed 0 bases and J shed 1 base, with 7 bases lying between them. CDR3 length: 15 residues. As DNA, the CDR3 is TGCGCCAGCAGCCAAGAGGGAAGATCCTACAATGAGCAGTTCTTC. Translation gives CASSQEGRSYNEQFF.

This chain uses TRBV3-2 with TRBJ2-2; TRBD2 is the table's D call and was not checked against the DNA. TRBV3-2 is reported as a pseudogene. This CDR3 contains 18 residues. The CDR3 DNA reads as TGTGCCAGCAGCCAAGATCGGGAAGCGGGGACGAACACCGGGGAGCTGTTTTTT. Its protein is CASSQDREAGTNTGELFF.

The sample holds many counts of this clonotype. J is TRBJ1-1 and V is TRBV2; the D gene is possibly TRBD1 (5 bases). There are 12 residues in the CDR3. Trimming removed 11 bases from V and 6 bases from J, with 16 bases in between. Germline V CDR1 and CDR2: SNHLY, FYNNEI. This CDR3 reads CAASRLGAEAFF. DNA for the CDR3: TGTGCCGCGAGCCGCCTGGGGGCTGAAGCTTTCTTT.

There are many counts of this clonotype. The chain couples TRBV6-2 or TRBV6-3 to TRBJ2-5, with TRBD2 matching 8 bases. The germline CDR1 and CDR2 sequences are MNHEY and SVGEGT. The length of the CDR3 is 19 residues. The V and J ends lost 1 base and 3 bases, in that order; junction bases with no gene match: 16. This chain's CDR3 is CASSYLFTPAGEWKETQYF. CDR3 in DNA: TGTGCCAGCAGTTACTTATTTACTCCAGCGGGAGAGTGGAAAGAGACCCAGTACTTC.

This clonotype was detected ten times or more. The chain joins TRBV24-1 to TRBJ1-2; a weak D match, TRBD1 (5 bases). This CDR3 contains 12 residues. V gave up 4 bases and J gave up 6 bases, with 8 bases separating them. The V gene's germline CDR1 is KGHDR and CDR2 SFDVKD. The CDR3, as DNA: TGTGCCACCAGTGACAGGGCCCATGGCTACACCTTC. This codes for CATSDRAHGYTF.

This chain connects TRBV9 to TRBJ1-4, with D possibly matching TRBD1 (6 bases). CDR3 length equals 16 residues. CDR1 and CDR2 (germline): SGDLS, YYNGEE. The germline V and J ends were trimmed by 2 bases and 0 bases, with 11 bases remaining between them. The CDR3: CASSVAGASTNEKLFF. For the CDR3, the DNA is TGTGCCAGCAGCGTTGCGGGGGCTTCAACTAATGAAAAACTGTTTTTT.

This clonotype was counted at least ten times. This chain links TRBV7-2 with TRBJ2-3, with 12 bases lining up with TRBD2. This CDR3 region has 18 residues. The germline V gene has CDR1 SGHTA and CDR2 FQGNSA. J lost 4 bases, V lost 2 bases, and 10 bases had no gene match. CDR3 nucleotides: TGTGCCAGCAGCTTACCGCTAGCGGGGGGGCCCAACCCAGATACGCAGTATTTT. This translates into CASSLPLAGGPNPDTQYF.

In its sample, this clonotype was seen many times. The CDR3 sequence is CASSPSKVHEQFF. For the CDR3, the DNA is TGTGCCAGCAGCCCAAGCAAGGTCCATGAGCAGTTCTTC. V and J are TRBV14 and TRBJ2-1; D gene unclear. V was cut by 4 bases and J by 8 bases, with 12 bases left in between. The length of the CDR3 is 13 residues. The germline CDR1 and CDR2 sequences are SGHDN and FVKESK. Full variable domain (remainder filled in from reference TRBV14 and TRBJ2-1): EAGVTQFPSHSVIEKGQTVTLRCDPISGHDNLYWYRRVMGKEIKFLLHFVKESKQDESGMPNNRFLAERTGGTYSTLKVQPAELEDSGVYFCASSPSKVHEQFFGPGTRLTVL.

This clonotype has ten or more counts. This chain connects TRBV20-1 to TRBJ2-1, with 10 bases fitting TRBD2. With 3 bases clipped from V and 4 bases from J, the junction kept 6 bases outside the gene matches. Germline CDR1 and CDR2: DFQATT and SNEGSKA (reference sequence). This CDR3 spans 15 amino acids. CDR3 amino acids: CSASYSGRGYNEQFF. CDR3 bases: TGCAGTGCTAGCTACAGCGGGAGGGGTTACAATGAGCAGTTCTTC.

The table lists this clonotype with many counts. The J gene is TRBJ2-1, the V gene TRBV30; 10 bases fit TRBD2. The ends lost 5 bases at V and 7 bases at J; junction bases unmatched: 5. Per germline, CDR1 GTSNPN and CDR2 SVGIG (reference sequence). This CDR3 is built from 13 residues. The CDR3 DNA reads TGTGCCTGGGGACTAGCGGCAAAGAATGAGCAGTTCTTC. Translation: CAWGLAAKNEQFF.